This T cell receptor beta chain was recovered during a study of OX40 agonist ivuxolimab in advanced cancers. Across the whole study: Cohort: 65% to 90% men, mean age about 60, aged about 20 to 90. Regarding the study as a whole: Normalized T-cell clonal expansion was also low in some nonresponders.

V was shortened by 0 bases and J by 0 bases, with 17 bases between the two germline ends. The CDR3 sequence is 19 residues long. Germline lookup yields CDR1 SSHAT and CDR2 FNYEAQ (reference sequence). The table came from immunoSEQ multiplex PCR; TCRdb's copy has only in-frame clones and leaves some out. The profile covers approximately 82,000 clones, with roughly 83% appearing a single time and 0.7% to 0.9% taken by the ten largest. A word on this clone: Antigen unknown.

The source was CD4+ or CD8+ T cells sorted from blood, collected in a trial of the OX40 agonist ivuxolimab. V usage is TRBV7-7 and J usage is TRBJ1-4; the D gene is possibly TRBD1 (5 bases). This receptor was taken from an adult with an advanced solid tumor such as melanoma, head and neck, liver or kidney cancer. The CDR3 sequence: CASSLALAWGKATNEKLFF. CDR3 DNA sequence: TGTGCCAGCAGCTTAGCGTTGGCCTGGGGGAAAGCAACTAATGAAAAACTGTTTTTT. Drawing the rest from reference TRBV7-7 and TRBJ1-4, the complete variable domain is GAGVSQSPRYKVTKRGQDVTLRCDPISSHATLYWYQQALGQGPEFLTYFNYEAQPDKSGLPSDRFSAERPEGSISTLTIQRTEQRDSAMYRCASSLALAWGKATNEKLFFGSGTQLSVL.